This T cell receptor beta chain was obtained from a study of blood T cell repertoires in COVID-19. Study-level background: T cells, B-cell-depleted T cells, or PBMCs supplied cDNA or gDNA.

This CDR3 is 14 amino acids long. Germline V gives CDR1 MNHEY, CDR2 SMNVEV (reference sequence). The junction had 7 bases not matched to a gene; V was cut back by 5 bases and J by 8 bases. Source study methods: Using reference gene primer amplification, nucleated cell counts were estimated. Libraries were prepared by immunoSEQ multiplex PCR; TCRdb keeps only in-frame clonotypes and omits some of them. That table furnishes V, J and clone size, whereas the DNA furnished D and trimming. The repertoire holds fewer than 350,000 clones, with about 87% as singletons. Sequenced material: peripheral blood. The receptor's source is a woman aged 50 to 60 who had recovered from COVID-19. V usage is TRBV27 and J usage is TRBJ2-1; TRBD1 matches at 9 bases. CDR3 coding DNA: TGTGCCAGCAGTACTGGACAGGGGTCGTATGAGCAGTTCTTC. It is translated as CASSTGQGSYEQFF.